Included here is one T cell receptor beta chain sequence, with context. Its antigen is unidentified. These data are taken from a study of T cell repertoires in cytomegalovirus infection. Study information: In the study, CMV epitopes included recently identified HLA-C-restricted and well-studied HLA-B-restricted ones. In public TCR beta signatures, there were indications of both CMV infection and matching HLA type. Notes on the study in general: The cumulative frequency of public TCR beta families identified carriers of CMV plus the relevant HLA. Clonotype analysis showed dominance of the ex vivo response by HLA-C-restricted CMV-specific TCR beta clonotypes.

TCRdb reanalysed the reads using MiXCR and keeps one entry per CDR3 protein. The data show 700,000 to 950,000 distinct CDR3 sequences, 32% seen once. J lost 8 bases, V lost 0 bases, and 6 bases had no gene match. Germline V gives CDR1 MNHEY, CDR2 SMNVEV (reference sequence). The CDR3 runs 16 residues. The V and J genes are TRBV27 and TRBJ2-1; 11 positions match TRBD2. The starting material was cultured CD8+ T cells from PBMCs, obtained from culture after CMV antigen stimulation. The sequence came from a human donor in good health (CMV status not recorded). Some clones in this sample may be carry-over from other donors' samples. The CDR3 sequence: CASSLSSGGASYEQFF. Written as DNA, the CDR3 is TGTGCCAGCAGTTTATCTAGCGGGGGGGCCAGTTATGAGCAGTTCTTC.